The 5 T cell receptor beta chains presented below share a single source sample, sequenced in a study of blood T cell repertoires in COVID-19. Profiled with immunoSEQ multiplex PCR; TCRdb holds only in-frame clones, not every one. The repertoire holds some 68,000 clones, with 89% as singletons. Material: peripheral blood. All receptors derive from a man between 45 and 60 years old with active COVID-19.

V gene TRBV9 combines with J gene TRBJ2-1, with TRBD1 matching over 10 bases. Germline CDR1 and CDR2: SGDLS and YYNGEE. The CDR3 has 16 residues. V gave up 3 bases and J gave up 6 bases; unmatched junction bases: 9. This CDR3 reads CASSAPSGQGSNEQFF. DNA for the CDR3: TGTGCCAGCAGCGCCCCCTCGGGACAGGGGTCCAATGAGCAGTTCTTC.

A single count supports this clone. The chain carries TRBV2 and TRBJ2-2, with D possibly TRBD2 on 5 matching bases. This CDR3 has 13 amino acids. Germline CDR1 is SNHLY and CDR2 is FYNNEI. Trimming cost V 6 bases and J 6 bases, with 11 bases left between them. In DNA, the CDR3 is TGTGCCAGCAGCTCCGGACTCTCCGGGGAGCTGTTTTTT. Its protein product is CASSSGLSGELFF.

This sequence joins TRBV2 and TRBJ1-2; a possible D gene is TRBD1 (5 bases). V was trimmed by 10 bases and J by 7 bases, leaving 25 bases between them. CDR1 and CDR2 (germline): SNHLY, FYNNEI. The CDR3 spans 15 residues. DNA for the CDR3: TGTGCCAACGAACTGGGACTTTCTTCGGAGGGTGGCTACACCTTC. Translating it yields CANELGLSSEGGYTF.

The V gene is TRBV10-3, the J gene TRBJ1-3; no clear D gene. Germline assignment: CDR1 ENHRY and CDR2 SYGVKD. The CDR3 loop spans 15 amino acids. Trimming pared 0 bases from V and 6 bases from J, leaving 12 bases between. CDR3 in amino acids: CAISESGGPANTIYF. Written as DNA, the CDR3 is TGTGCCATCAGTGAGTCTGGAGGGCCAGCAAACACCATATATTTT.

The CDR3, as DNA: TGTGCCAGCAGAGGACTAGCGGGGGGGCTAAATGAGCAGTTCTTC. Amino acids: CASRGLAGGLNEQFF. The chain links TRBV6-4 to TRBJ2-1; the match to TRBD2 covers 15 bases. Germline values: CDR1 MRHNA, CDR2 SNTAGT. The CDR3 extends over 15 amino acids. J was trimmed by 7 bases and V by 6 bases; bases with no gene match: 4.